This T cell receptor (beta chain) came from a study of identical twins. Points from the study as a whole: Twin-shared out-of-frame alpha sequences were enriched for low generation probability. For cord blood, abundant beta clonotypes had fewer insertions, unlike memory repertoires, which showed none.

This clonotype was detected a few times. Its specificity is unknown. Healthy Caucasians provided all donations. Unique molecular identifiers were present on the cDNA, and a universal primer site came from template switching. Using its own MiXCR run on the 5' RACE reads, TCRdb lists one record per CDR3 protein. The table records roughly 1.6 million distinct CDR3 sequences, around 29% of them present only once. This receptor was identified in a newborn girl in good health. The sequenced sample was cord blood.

The CDR3 sequence: CASSLGQGRGYGYTF. The CDR3 DNA is TGTGCCAGCAGTTTAGGGCAGGGGAGGGGCTATGGCTACACCTTC. This chain connects TRBV12-3 or TRBV12-4 to TRBJ1-2, with a possible D match to TRBD1 (6 bases). The CDR3 contains 15 residues. Trimming shortened V by 1 base and J by 4 bases, and 13 bases separated the two germline ends.